This entry describes one T cell receptor (beta chain). Antigen specificity is unknown. Mismatch with germline at one junction end may stem from a read error. The sample is drawn from a study of tumor-infiltrating lymphocytes in primary liver carcinoma. Study-wide points: The study found a significantly higher top-250-clone fraction in tumors than in blood (p = 0.039). Overlap in tumor-adjacent and tumor-blood pairs fell below that of tumor region pairs.

Total RNA amounting to 500 ng was the source from which TCR beta cDNA was made with a constant-region primer. Three-round nested multiplex PCR performed with slightly modified ARM-PCR produced the TCR beta libraries. Using its own MiXCR run on the multiplex PCR reads, TCRdb lists one record per CDR3 protein. The sample yields 100,000 to 150,000 distinct CDR3 sequences, 55% to 75% seen once. Total RNA and DNA came together from roughly 20-30 mg of bulk tissue without cell sorting. The receptor was isolated from a woman aged 55-69 years with primary liver carcinoma and hepatitis B virus infection. Sequences were obtained from liver tumor tissue from sampling region 3. Specified subset: tumor region T3, left-lateral pole.

The CDR3 sequence: CASSQEGPGNTIYF. CDR3 nucleotide sequence: TGTGCCAGTAGCCAAGAGGGGCCTGGAAACACCATATATTTT. The J gene is TRBJ1-3, the V gene TRBV4-1; tentative D call: TRBD1 (5 bases). The germline V gene has CDR1 MGHRA and CDR2 YSYEKL. CDR3 length: 14 residues.